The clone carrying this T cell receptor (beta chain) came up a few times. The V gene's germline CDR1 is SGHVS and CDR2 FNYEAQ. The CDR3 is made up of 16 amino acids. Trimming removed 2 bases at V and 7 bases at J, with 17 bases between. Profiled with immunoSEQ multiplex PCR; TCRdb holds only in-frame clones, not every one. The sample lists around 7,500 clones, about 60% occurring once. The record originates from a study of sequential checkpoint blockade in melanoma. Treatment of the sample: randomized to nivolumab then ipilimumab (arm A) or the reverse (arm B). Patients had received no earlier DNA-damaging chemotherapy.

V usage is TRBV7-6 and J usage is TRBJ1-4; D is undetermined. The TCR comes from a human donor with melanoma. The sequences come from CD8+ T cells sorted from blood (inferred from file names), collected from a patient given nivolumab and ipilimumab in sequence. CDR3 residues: CASSLNPDGRGEKLFF. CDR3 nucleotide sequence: TGTGCCAGCAGCTTAAACCCCGACGGTCGGGGTGAAAAACTGTTTTTT. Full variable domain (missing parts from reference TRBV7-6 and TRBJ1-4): GAGVSQSPRYKVTKRGQDVALRCDPISGHVSLYWYRQALGQGPEFLTYFNYEAQQDKSGLPNDRFSAERPEGSISTLTIQRTEQRDSAMYRCASSLNPDGRGEKLFFGSGTQLSVL.